The following is a TCR beta chain sequence with its context. The record originates from a study of blood T cell repertoires in COVID-19. Original data processing: Nucleated cell counts were estimated from reference gene primer amplification. Sequencing was performed with immunoSEQ multiplex PCR; in TCRdb, only in-frame clones are kept and a portion is missing. V, J and clone size derive from that table, while D and trimming were established from the DNA sequence. The repertoire includes about 94,000 clones, about four fifths of them detected once, and about 6.3% sits in the top ten. Germline CDR1 DFQATT, CDR2 SNEGSKA (reference sequence). Trimming left V 4 bases short and J 12 bases short, with 12 bases between. This CDR3 has 10 residues.

Sequences were obtained from peripheral blood. The J gene is TRBJ1-1, the V gene TRBV20-1; D perhaps matches TRBD1 (5 bases). The receptor's source is a man aged 55-75 years with acute or convalescent COVID-19. CDR3 in amino acids: CSATRDWTFF. CDR3 in DNA: TGCAGTGCTACCCGGGACTGGACTTTCTTT.